These 20 T cell receptor beta chains were all obtained from the same sample, sequenced in a study of shared clonotypes between healthy human individuals. Only in-frame clones appear in the TCRdb table, and some are missing; sequencing was by immunoSEQ multiplex PCR. The sample yields some 200,000 clones, about 93% seen once. The sample consisted of naive CD4+ T cells sorted from blood. Subset here: CD45RA+ positively selected. Receptors originate from a woman aged 25 to 45 in good health.

The chain joins TRBV19 to TRBJ1-5, with a weak D call TRBD1 (5 bases). The germline gives CDR1 LNHDA, CDR2 SQIVND (reference sequence). This CDR3 has 16 residues. The germline V and J ends were trimmed by 3 bases and 6 bases, with 18 bases remaining between them. CDR3 sequence: CASSIVSGSGSQPQHF. DNA of the CDR3: TGTGCCAGTAGTATCGTTTCGGGGTCAGGGAGTCAGCCCCAGCATTTT.

The gene calls are TRBV6-5 and TRBJ2-3, with D unclear. Germline-derived CDR1 and CDR2 are MNHEY and SVGAGI. V gave up 1 base and J gave up 2 bases, with 13 bases separating them. This CDR3 contains 16 residues. DNA of the CDR3: TGTGCCAGCAGTTACTGGGCAGGACCGTCCACAGATACGCAGTATTTT. Its protein product is CASSYWAGPSTDTQYF.

The V gene is TRBV6-5, the J gene TRBJ1-2, with D unclear. The V gene's germline CDR1 is MNHEY and CDR2 SVGAGI. Trimming removed 6 bases at V and 5 bases at J, with 13 bases between. The CDR3 runs 13 residues. The CDR3 DNA sequence: TGTGCCAGCAGCCCCGAGTTGTATTATGGCTACACCTTC. Its protein product is CASSPELYYGYTF.

The chain employs TRBV5-6 and TRBJ1-2; the D gene is possibly TRBD1 (6 bases). The CDR3 covers 14 residues. The V gene lost 6 bases and the J gene lost 5 bases, with 17 bases spanning the gap. Per germline, CDR1 SGHDT and CDR2 YYEEEE. CDR3 sequence reads: CASTPNGQGYGYTF. The CDR3 DNA is TGTGCCAGCACTCCTAACGGCCAGGGGTATGGCTACACCTTC.

V usage is TRBV10-1 and J usage is TRBJ1-3; D unresolved. Germline CDR1 reads WNHNN; CDR2 reads SYGVQD (reference sequence). V lost 7 bases to trimming and J lost 7 bases, with 14 bases between them. The CDR3 consists of 13 residues. This CDR3 is CASTLNLQNTIYF. The CDR3, as DNA: TGCGCCAGCACCCTGAACCTGCAGAACACCATATATTTT.

This clone appeared once. The V and J genes are TRBV10-3 and TRBJ1-5; the D is unclear. CDR1 and CDR2 from the germline V gene are ENHRY and SYGVKD. V was shortened by 0 bases and J by 3 bases, with 3 bases between the two germline ends. The CDR3 has 13 amino acids. The CDR3, as DNA: TGTGCCATCAGTGAGTCGTTCAATCAGCCCCAGCATTTT. Translated: CAISESFNQPQHF.

The rearrangement joins TRBV2 to TRBJ2-5; 7 nucleotides align to TRBD1. The J call may be incorrect, as the DNA end agrees better with TRBJ2-7. Germline values: CDR1 SNHLY, CDR2 FYNNEI. There are 12 residues in the CDR3. This CDR3 is CASWGQTYEQYF. The DNA of the CDR3 is TGTGCCAGCTGGGGACAGACCTACGAGCAGTACTTC.

This clone has only one observation. The chain combines TRBV5-1 with TRBJ2-7; D remains unclear. The length of the CDR3 is 15 residues. Germline V gene sequence: CDR1 SGHRS, CDR2 YFSETQ. V was shortened by 2 bases and J by 2 bases, with 14 bases between the two germline ends. The CDR3 region has the DNA TGCGCCAGCAGCTTACTTGGTAAGGGCCCCTACGAGCAGTACTTC. Its protein is CASSLLGKGPYEQYF.

This chain links TRBV4-1 with TRBJ1-1, with D perhaps TRBD1 (6 bases). V lost 11 bases, J lost 5 bases, and 24 bases lay in between. Germline CDR1 MGHRA, CDR2 YSYEKL. The CDR3 has 15 residues. The CDR3 sequence is CAPMTRLGARTEAFF. DNA of the CDR3: TGCGCCCCCATGACAAGATTGGGGGCGCGAACTGAAGCTTTCTTT.

The chain employs TRBV6-4 and TRBJ2-2; TRBD1 matches at 8 bases. The CDR3 is 15 residues long. Germline trimming cut 6 bases from V and 0 bases from J; bases unmatched to any gene: 3. Germline assignment: CDR1 MRHNA and CDR2 SNTAGT. CDR3 region: CASSKQGANTGELFF. The CDR3 nucleotides are TGTGCCAGCAGCAAACAGGGGGCGAACACCGGGGAGCTGTTTTTT.

J is TRBJ1-1 and V is TRBV7-2; a weak D match, TRBD1 (6 bases). CDR1 is SGHTA and CDR2 is FQGNSA in the germline V gene. The CDR3 covers 13 residues. V was trimmed by 6 bases and J by 2 bases, leaving 10 bases between them. In DNA form, the CDR3 reads TGTGCCAGCAGTTACAGGGCTAACACTGAAGCTTTCTTT. This gives the protein CASSYRANTEAFF. Full variable domain (missing parts from reference TRBV7-2 and TRBJ1-1): GAGVSQSPSNKVTEKGKDVELRCDPISGHTALYWYRQSLGQGLEFLIYFQGNSAPDKSGLPSDRFSAERTGGSVSTLTIQRTQQEDSAVYLCASSYRANTEAFFGQGTRLTVV.

The chain has TRBV11-2 and TRBJ2-1; 12 nucleotides align to TRBD2. This CDR3 has 15 residues. The V gene end was trimmed by 4 bases and the J gene end by 7 bases; junction bases not matched to a gene: 5. CDR1 is SGHAT and CDR2 is FQNNGV in the germline V gene. Written as DNA, the CDR3 is TGTGCCAGCAGCTCTTCCGGGACTAGCGGGAATGAGCAGTTCTTC. Encoded protein: CASSSSGTSGNEQFF.

The rearrangement links TRBV7-3 to TRBJ2-1; TRBD2 matches at 9 bases. CDR3 length: 16 residues. In germline, CDR1 is SGHTA, CDR2 FQGTGA. Trimming removed 2 bases from V and 6 bases from J; junction bases left unmatched: 8. CDR3 coding DNA: TGTGCCAGCAGCTTACGCTCTAGCGGGACTTCCAATGAGCAGTTCTTC. This sequence encodes CASSLRSSGTSNEQFF.

The V call is TRBV28, the J call TRBJ2-1; TRBD2 matches 11 bases. The CDR3 sequence is 15 residues long. With V trimmed by 5 bases and J by 10 bases, 10 bases remained unmatched. Germline assignment: CDR1 MDHEN and CDR2 SYDVKM. This CDR3 reads CASSPPTSGRGEQFF. CDR3 DNA: TGTGCCAGCAGTCCACCCACTAGCGGGAGAGGGGAGCAGTTCTTC.

This chain links TRBV30 with TRBJ1-1; D is undetermined. From germline, CDR1 is GTSNPN and CDR2 SVGIG (reference sequence). The CDR3 extends over 13 amino acids. The V and J ends lost 2 bases and 1 base respectively, with 8 bases between them. CDR3: CAWSKGGNTEAFF. The CDR3 coding sequence is TGTGCCTGGAGTAAAGGCGGGAACACTGAAGCTTTCTTT.

The rearrangement uses TRBV27 and TRBJ2-2, with D maybe TRBD2 (5 bases). The germline V gene encodes CDR1 MNHEY and CDR2 SMNVEV (reference sequence). V was clipped by 8 bases and J by 0 bases, with 13 bases between them. This CDR3 is built from 15 residues. The CDR3 coding sequence is TGTGCCAGCCGGGCTAGCTTTACGAACACCGGGGAGCTGTTTTTT. Encoded protein: CASRASFTNTGELFF.

V is TRBV5-1 and J is TRBJ2-7; no clear D gene. CDR1 and CDR2 from the germline V gene are SGHRS and YFSETQ. V gave up 7 bases and J gave up 0 bases, with 11 bases separating them. The CDR3 spans 13 residues. The CDR3 coding sequence is TGCGCCAGCTGCTCGGTGAGCTCCTACGAGCAGTACTTC. Translated, it gives CASCSVSSYEQYF.

This clone was observed a single time. The chain is built from TRBV7-3 and TRBJ2-1; D ambiguous. V dropped 2 bases and J dropped 8 bases, with 4 bases sitting between them. CDR3 length equals 11 residues. Germline V CDR1 and CDR2: SGHTA, FQGTGA. CDR3 sequence (DNA): TGTGCCAGCAGCTTAGATGATGAGCAGTTCTTC. Residues: CASSLDDEQFF.

This rearrangement joins TRBV4-1 to TRBJ1-4; 8 positions agree with TRBD1. CDR3 length: 15 residues. V was pared by 0 bases and J by 9 bases, with 6 bases of the junction left unmatched. CDR1 and CDR2 (germline): MGHRA, YSYEKL. CDR3 DNA sequence: TGCGCCAGCAGCCAAGATCAAGGACAGGGCCAAAAACTGTTTTTT. This encodes CASSQDQGQGQKLFF.

The J gene is TRBJ2-3, the V gene TRBV27; tentative D call: TRBD2 (7 bases). Germline V gives CDR1 MNHEY, CDR2 SMNVEV (reference sequence). This CDR3 has 15 amino acids. Trimming removed 8 bases at V and 2 bases at J, with 17 bases between. CDR3 bases: TGTGCCAGCGCCTCTCGCGGGGGCGTCACAGATACGCAGTATTTT. Its protein product is CASASRGGVTDTQYF.